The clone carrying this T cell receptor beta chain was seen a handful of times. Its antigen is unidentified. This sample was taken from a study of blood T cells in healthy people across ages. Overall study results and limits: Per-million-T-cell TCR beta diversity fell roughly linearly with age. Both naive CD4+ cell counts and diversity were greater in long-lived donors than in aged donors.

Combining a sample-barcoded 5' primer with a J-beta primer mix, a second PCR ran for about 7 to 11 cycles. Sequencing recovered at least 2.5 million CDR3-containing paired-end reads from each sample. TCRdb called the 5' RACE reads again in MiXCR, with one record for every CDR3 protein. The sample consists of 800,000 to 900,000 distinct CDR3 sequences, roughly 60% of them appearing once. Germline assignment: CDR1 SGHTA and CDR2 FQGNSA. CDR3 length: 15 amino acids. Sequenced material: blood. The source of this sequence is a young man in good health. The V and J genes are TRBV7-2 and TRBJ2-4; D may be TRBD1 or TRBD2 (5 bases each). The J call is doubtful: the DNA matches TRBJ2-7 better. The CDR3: CASSPGTLIAYEQYF. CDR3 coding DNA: TGTGCCAGCAGCCCTGGGACCCTCATAGCCTACGAGCAGTACTTC.